Detailed here is one T cell receptor beta chain. This clone's antigen is unknown. No base quality information exists; no much larger clone differs at one position. The time point label corresponds to: patch test 1, 2 weeks after DPC sensitization. The treatment or condition label of this sample denotes: therapeutic diphenylcyclopropenone sensitization with weekly scalp DPC. Blood at each patch-test visit was drawn before the patch test was applied. Patients were considered eligible if aged 18 to 70, diagnosed with alopecia and deemed suitable for DPC therapy, and patients were excluded if pregnant. Total RNA was extracted from unfractionated whole blood that had been collected in Tempus Blood RNA tubes. The library was generated by RACE. The run used a NextSeq 500. During library preparation, unique molecular identifiers were attached to individual cDNA molecules so that TCRs could be counted quantitatively and reproducibly. For every blood RNA sample, sequencing covered both the TCR alpha and TCR beta chains. Regarding the original processing steps: Samples had a median of 95,638 TCRs, with a range from roughly 23,224 to 700,000. V, J and CDR3 annotation of the TCR reads was carried out using the Decombinator software suite. For the PS versus PT1 abundance plots, all samples were subsampled to the same number of TCRs (28,000). TCRs were defined as expanded if absent before sensitization and observed at least eight times at the 2-week time point. Using fastp at Q25 and MiXCR, TCRdb reprocessed the public reads and kept productive beta chains. Each CDR3 protein appears once, grouped with its most common genes and DNA. TCRdb, not the original authors, processed these V and J calls. The sample table contains tens of thousands of distinct CDR3 sequences; only one count was recorded for approximately 35% of them. About 10% of the sample is in the top ten clones.

Per the germline V gene (reference sequence), DFQATT is the CDR1 and SNEGSKA is the CDR2. Trimming removed 5 bases from V and 1 base from J, leaving 13 bases between the germline ends. The CDR3, from cysteine to phenylalanine, totals 14 residues. Only CDR3 DNA is held: 42 bases, read in frame from base 1. The sample belongs to a study of human T cells and chemical hapten exposure (dated by TCRdb to the early 2020s). About the full investigation: For sensitization, 2% DPC in acetone was applied to a 2 cm by 2 cm area of upper inner arm skin. Throughout the study period of around 24 weeks, patients also received therapeutic DPC doses to the scalp every week. Patch tests used Finn chambers with 0.01% DPC on the upper back, scored after 6 days by International Contact Dermatitis Research Group standards. The mostly female patient cohort included alopecia areata with under or over 50% scalp involvement, alopecia totalis and alopecia universalis. Libraries were pooled for sequencing, and variation in per-sample TCR yields was attributed mainly to small differences in library volumes within the pool. In alopecia patients, the study followed how the peripheral blood TCR repertoire changed in vivo over primary and secondary sensitization to diphenylcyclopropenone (DPC), a hapten. Blood was sampled from patients pre-sensitization (week 0) and at 2, 6 and about 24 weeks after DPC sensitization. Twenty-nine alopecia patients provided blood for TCR sequencing at one to four time points (pre-sensitization, 2, 6 and 24 weeks).

Broad study findings and their caveats: The number of PT1 expanded TCRs positively correlated with patch test score, significant at thresholds 8, 16 and 32 but not 4. DPC sensitization did not change the number of TCRs with a frequency above 1 in 1000, and there was no evidence of changes in global repertoire structure. Significantly more large CDR3 similarity clusters were formed by expanded TCRs than by pre-sensitization or healthy control sets, consistent with antigen-driven responses. After repeated subsampling, changes were observed in the strength of the expansion versus patch-test correlation and in the threshold at which the correlation became significant. Because all patients had alopecia, a presumed autoimmune disease, the immune response of the patients might differ from that of healthy individuals.

The rearrangement joined TRBV20-1 to TRBJ2-3; there is no confident call for the D gene. The origin of this receptor is a man aged 35 to 55 with alopecia areata. Some clones in this sample may be carry-over from other donors' samples. Sequenced here: whole blood, sampled in connection with sensitization to the hapten diphenylcyclopropenone (DPC). The DNA sequence follows: TGCAGTGCTTCCCCTCGACGGGGCACAGATACGCAGTATTTT. The encoded protein is CSASPRRGTDTQYF.